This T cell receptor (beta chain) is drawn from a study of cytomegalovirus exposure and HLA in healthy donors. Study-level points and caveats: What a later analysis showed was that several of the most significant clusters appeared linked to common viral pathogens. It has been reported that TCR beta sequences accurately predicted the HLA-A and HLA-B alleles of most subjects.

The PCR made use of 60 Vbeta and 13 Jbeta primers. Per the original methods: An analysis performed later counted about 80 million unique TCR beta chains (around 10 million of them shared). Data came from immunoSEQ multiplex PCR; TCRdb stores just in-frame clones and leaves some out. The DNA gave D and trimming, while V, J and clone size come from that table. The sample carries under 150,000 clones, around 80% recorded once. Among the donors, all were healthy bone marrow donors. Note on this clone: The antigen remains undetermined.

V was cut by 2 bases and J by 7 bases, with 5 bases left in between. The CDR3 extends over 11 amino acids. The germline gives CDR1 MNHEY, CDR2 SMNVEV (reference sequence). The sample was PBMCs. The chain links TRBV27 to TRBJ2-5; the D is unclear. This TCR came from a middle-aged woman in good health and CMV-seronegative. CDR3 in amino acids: CASSLRGTQYF. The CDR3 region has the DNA TGTGCCAGCAGTTTACGCGGGACCCAGTACTTC.